This T cell receptor (beta chain) was identified during a study of neurological immune-mediated disorders. V lost 5 bases, J lost 3 bases, and 10 bases lay in between. Germline values: CDR1 SSHAT, CDR2 FNYEAQ (reference sequence). CDR3 length: 13 amino acids. This clonotype was observed at least ten times. TCRdb reprocessed the 5' RACE reads with MiXCR, giving one entry per CDR3 protein. The repertoire includes about 66,000 distinct CDR3 sequences, 4.5% of them detected once, and 5.5% to 8% sits in the top ten. The chain uses TRBV7-7 and TRBJ2-5; a possible D gene is TRBD1 (6 bases). Material for sequencing was PBMCs. The TCR was taken from a man aged 25-45 years with multiple sclerosis. DNA for the CDR3: TGTGCCAGCAGCGTCGACAGGAAAGAGACCCAGTACTTC. It encodes CASSVDRKETQYF.